The clone carrying this T cell receptor beta chain was seen at least ten times. The V and J ends lost 8 bases and 6 bases respectively, with 14 bases between them. The CDR3 is 13 amino acids. It was RNA transcripts that yielded the amplified TCR beta CDR3 regions. With the HTBI primer set, the TCR CDR3 went through a first round of RT-PCR. MiXCR, applied by TCRdb to the multiplex PCR reads, yields one record per CDR3 protein. Of hundreds of thousands of distinct CDR3 sequences in the sample, about 15% were seen once. This sample was included in a study of T cells in Graves' hyperthyroidism and ophthalmopathy.

Sequencing input: blood. The chain recombines TRBV12-3 or TRBV12-4 with TRBJ1-5; D uncertain. The source of this sequence is a woman in her fifties or sixties with Graves' ophthalmopathy. The CDR3: CASSPGSSQPQHF. The CDR3, as DNA: TGTGCCAGCTCCCCGGGGTCTAGTCAGCCCCAGCATTTT.